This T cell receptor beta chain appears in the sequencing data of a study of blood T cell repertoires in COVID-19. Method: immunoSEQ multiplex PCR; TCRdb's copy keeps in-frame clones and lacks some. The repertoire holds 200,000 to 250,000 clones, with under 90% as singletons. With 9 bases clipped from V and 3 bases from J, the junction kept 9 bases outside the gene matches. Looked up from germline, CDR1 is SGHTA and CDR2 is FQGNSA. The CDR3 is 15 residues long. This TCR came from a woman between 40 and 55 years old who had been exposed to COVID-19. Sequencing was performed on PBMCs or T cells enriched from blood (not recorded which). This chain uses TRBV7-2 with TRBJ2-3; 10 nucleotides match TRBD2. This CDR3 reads CASSSGGPRTDTQYF. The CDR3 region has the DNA TGTGCCAGTAGTAGCGGGGGGCCGAGAACAGATACGCAGTATTTT.